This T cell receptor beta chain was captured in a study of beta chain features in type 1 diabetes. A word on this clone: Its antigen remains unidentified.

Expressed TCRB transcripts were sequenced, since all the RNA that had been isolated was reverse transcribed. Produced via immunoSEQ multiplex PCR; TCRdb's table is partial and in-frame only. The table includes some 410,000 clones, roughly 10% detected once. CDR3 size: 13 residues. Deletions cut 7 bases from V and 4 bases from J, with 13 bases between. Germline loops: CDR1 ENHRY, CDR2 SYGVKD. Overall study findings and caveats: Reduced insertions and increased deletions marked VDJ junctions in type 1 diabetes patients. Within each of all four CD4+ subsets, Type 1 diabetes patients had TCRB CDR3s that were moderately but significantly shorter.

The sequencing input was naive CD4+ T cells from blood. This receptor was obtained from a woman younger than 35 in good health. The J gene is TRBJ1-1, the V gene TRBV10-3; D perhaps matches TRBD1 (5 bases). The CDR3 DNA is TGTGCCATCACTTTAGGGGCAGGCACTGAAGCTTTCTTT. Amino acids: CAITLGAGTEAFF.